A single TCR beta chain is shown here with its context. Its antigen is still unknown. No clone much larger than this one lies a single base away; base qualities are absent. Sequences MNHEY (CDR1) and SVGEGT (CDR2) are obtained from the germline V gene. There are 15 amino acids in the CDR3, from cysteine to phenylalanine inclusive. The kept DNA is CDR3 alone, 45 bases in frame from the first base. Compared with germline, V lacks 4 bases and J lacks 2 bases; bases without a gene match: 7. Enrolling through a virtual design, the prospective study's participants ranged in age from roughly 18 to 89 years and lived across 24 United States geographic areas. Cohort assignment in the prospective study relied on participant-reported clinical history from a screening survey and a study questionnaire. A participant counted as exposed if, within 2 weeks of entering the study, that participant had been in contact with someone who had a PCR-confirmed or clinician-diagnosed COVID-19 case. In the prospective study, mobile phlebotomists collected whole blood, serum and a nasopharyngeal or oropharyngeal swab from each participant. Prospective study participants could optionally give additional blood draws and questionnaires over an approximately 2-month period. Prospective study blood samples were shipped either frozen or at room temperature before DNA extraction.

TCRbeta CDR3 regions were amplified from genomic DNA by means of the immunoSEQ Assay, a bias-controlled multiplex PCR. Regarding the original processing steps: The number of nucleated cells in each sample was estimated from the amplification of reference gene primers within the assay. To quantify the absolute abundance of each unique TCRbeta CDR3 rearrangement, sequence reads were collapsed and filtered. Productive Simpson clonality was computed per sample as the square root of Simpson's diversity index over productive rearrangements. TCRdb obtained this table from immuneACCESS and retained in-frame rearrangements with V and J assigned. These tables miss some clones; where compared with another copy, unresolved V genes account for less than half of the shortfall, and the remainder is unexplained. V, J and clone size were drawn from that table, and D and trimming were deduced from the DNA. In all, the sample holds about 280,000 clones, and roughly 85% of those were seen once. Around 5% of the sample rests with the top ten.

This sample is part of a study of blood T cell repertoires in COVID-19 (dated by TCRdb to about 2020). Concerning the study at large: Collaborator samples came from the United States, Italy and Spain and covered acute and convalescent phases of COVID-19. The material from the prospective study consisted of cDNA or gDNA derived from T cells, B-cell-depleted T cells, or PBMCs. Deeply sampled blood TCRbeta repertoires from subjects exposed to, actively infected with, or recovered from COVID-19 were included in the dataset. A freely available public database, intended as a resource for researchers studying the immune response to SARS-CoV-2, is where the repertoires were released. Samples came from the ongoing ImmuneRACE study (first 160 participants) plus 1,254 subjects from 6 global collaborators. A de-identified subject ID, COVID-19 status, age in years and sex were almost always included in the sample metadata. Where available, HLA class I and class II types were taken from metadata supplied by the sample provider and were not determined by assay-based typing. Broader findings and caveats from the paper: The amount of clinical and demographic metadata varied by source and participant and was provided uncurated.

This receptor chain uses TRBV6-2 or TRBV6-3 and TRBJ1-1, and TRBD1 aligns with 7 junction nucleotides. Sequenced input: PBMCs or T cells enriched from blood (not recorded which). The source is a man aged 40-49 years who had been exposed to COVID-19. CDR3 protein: CASSSPGDSNTEAFF. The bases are TGTGCCAGCAGTTCCCCCGGGGACAGTAACACTGAAGCTTTCTTT.